This T cell receptor (beta chain) was obtained from a study of T-cell reconstitution after alpha-beta-depleted transplantation in children. The study's findings and limits: From newly produced T cells came most of the T-cell counts and diversity one year after transplant.

Preparing the TCRbeta library involved the use of unique molecular identifiers. TCRdb recomputed calls from the PCR reads with MiXCR, one row per CDR3 protein. Here the sample spans about 120,000 distinct CDR3 sequences, 23% being singletons. The ends were cut back, 1 base at V and 2 bases at J, with 8 bases in the middle. The CDR3 totals 13 residues. The V gene's germline CDR1 is DFQATT and CDR2 SNEGSKA (reference sequence). This clonotype was detected only a few times. Its target is unknown. The genes are TRBV20-1 and TRBJ2-5; D possibly corresponds to TRBD1 (5 bases). The TCR comes from a male patient under 10 years old who had a stem cell transplant for chronic granulomatous disease, so the T cells may come from the graft donor. The specimen was PBMCs, mostly from graft donor cells, collected 180 days after TCRalphabeta/CD19-depleted stem cell transplant. The CDR3 sequence is CSARGQRQETQYF. Here the CDR3 DNA reads TGCAGTGCTAGAGGACAGAGACAAGAGACCCAGTACTTC.